Here is one TCR beta chain with its context. Looked up from germline, CDR1 is MRHNA and CDR2 is SNTAGT. With 8 bases clipped from V and 2 bases from J, the junction kept 7 bases outside the gene matches. There are 14 residues in the CDR3. This sample is drawn from a study of T cell changes during pregnancy in multiple sclerosis. The protocol was immunoSEQ multiplex PCR, while the TCRdb copy is restricted to in-frame clones and leaves out a portion. The table records 60,000 to 85,000 clones, roughly 94% of them present only once. The J gene is TRBJ2-7, the V gene TRBV6-4, with 9 bases fitting TRBD1. Sample: peripheral blood, taken in the third trimester of pregnancy. The source is a female donor with multiple sclerosis, enrolled in a pregnancy study. The CDR3 DNA is TGTGCCAGCCCGAGACAGGGGGGTGCCTACGAGCAGTACTTC. Translated, it gives CASPRQGGAYEQYF.